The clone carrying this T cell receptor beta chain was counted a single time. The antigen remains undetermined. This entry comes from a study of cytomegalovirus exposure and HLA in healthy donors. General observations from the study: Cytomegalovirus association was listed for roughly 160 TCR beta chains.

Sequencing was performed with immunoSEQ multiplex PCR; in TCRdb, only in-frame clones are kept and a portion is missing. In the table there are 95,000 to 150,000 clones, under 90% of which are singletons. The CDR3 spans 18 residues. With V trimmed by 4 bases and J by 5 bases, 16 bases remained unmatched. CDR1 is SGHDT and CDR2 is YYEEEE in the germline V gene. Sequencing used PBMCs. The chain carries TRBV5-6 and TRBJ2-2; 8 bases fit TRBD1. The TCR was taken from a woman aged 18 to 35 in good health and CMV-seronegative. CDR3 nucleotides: TGTGCCAGCAGCACACAGCTCCCCGCAGGGGGCCGAACCGGGGAGCTGTTTTTT. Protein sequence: CASSTQLPAGGRTGELFF.